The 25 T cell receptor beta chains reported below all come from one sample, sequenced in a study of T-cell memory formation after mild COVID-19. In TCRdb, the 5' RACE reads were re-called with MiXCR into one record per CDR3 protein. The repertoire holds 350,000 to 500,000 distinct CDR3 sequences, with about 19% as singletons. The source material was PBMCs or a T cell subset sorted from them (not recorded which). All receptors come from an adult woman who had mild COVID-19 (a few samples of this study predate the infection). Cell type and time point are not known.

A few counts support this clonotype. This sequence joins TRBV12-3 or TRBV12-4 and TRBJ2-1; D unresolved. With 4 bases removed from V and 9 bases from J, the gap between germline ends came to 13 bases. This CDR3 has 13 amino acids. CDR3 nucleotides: TGTGCCAGCAGTTCTGGCCTGCTGGGTGAGCAGTTCTTC. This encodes CASSSGLLGEQFF.

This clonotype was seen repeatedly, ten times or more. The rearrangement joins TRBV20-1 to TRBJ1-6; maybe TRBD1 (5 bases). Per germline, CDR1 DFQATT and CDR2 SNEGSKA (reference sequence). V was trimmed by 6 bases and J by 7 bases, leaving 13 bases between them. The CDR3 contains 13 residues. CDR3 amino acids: CSATTGGNSPLHF. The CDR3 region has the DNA TGCAGTGCAACAACAGGAGGAAATTCACCCCTCCACTTT.

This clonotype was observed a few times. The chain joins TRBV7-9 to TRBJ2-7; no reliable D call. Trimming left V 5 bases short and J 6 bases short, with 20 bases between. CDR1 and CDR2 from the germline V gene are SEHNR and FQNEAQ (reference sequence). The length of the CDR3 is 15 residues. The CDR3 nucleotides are TGTGCCAGCAGCGCACCCCGGTTTGTAATGGGCGAGCAGTACTTC. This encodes CASSAPRFVMGEQYF.

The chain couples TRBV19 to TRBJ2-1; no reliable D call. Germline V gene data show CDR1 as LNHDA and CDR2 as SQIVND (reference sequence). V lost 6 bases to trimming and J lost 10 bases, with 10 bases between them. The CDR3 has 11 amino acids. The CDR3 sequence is CASSQAPEQFF. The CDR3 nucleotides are TGTGCCAGTAGCCAAGCCCCCGAGCAGTTCTTC.

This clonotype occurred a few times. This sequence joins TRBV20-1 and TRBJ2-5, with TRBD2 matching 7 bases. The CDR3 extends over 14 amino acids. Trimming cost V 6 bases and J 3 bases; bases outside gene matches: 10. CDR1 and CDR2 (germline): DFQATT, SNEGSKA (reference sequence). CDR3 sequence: CSAPPSSGKETQYF. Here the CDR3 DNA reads TGCAGTGCCCCCCCTTCTAGCGGTAAAGAGACCCAGTACTTC.

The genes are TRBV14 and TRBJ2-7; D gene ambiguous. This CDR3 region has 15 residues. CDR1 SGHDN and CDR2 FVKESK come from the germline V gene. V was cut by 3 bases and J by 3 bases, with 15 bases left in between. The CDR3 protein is CASSHDQTPSYEQYF. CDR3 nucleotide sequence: TGTGCCAGCAGCCATGACCAAACCCCCAGCTACGAGCAGTACTTC.

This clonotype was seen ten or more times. The DNA of the CDR3 is TGTGCCAGCAGCCAAGAGGCGGGAGGGCCCCCAGAGACCCAGTACTTC. Amino acid sequence: CASSQEAGGPPETQYF. The chain carries TRBV4-2 and TRBJ2-5, with 9 nucleotides matching TRBD2. CDR3 length: 16 amino acids. The V and J ends lost 0 bases and 4 bases, in that order; junction bases with no gene match: 6. Looked up from germline, CDR1 is LGHNA and CDR2 is YNFKEQ.

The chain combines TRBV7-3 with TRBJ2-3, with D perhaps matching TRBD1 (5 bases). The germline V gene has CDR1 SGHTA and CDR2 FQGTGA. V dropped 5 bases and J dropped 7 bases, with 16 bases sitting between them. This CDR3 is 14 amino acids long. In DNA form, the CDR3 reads TGTGCCAGCAGCCTGGGGCAGGGAACCAATACGCAGTATTTT. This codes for CASSLGQGTNTQYF.

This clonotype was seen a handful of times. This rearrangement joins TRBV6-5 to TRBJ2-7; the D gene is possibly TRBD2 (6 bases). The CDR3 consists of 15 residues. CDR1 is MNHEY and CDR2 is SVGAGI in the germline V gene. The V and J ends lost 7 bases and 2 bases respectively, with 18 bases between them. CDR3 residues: CASTTSGTGAYEQYF. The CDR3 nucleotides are TGTGCCAGCACAACTTCCGGGACTGGCGCCTACGAGCAGTACTTC.

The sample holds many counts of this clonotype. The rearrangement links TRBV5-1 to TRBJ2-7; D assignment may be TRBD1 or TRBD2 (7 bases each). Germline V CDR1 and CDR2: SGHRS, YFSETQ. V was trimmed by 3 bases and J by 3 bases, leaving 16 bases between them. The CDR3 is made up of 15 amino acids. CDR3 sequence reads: CASSSGGGGNYEQYF. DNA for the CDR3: TGCGCCAGCAGCTCGGGGGGAGGGGGCAACTACGAGCAGTACTTC.

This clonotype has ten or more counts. CDR3 sequence: CASSNGHQNTEAFF. CDR3 sequence (DNA): TGTGCCAGCAGTAACGGACACCAGAACACTGAAGCTTTCTTT. V gene TRBV12-3 or TRBV12-4 combines with J gene TRBJ1-1; a possible D gene is TRBD1 (5 bases). The V and J ends lost 5 bases and 1 base respectively, with 11 bases between them. The CDR3 is 14 amino acids.

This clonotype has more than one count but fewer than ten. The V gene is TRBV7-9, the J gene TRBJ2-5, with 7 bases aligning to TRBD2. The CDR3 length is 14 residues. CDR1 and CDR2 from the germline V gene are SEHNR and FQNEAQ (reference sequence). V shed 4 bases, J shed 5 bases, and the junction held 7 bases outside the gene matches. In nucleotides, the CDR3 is TGTGCCAGCAGCTCCGGGAGCGGGGCTGAGACCCAGTACTTC. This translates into CASSSGSGAETQYF.

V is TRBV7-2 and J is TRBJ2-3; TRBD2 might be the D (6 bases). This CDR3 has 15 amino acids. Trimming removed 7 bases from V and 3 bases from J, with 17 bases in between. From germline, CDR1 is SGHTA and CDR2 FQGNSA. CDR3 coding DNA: TGTGCCAGCACCCCGGCGGCTAGCGTTACAGATACGCAGTATTTT. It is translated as CASTPAASVTDTQYF.

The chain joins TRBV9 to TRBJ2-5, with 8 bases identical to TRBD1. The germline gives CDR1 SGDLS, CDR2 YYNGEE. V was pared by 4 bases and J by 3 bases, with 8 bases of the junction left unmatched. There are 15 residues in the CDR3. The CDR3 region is CASSPRQGFKETQYF. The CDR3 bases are TGTGCCAGCAGCCCAAGACAGGGGTTTAAAGAGACCCAGTACTTC.

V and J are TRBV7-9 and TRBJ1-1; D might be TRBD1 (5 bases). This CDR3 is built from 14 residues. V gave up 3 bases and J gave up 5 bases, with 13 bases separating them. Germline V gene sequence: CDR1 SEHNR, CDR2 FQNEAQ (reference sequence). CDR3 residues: CASSFSSGVTEAFF. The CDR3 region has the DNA TGTGCCAGCAGCTTCTCCTCGGGGGTAACTGAAGCTTTCTTT. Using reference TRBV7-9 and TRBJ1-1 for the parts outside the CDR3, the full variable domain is DTGVSQNPRHKITKRGQNVTFRCDPISEHNRLYWYRQTLGQGPEFLTYFQNEAQLEKSRLLSDRFSAERPKGSFSTLEIQRTEQGDSAMYLCASSFSSGVTEAFFGQGTRLTVV.

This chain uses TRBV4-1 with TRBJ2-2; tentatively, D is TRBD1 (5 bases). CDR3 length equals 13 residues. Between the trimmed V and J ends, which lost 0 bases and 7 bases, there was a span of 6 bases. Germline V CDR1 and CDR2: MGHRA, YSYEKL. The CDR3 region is CASSQEQGGELFF. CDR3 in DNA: TGCGCCAGCAGCCAAGAGCAGGGCGGGGAGCTGTTTTTT.

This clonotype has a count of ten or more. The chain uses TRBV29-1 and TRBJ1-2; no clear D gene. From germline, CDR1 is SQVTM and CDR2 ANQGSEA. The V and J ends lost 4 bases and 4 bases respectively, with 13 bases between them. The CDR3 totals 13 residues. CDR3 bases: TGCAGCGTTGGAGGAGGGTCAAGCTATGGCTACACCTTC. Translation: CSVGGGSSYGYTF.

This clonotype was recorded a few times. For the CDR3, the DNA is TGCGCCAGCAGCTTGGCCGAGGGCGGGCGGACAACCTACGAGCAGTACTTC. This gives the protein CASSLAEGGRTTYEQYF. The gene calls are TRBV5-1 and TRBJ2-7, with D perhaps given as TRBD1 or TRBD2 (5 bases each). CDR1 and CDR2 from the germline V gene are SGHRS and YFSETQ. Trimming took off 0 bases at V and 2 bases at J, with 18 bases between the two ends. This CDR3 region has 17 residues.

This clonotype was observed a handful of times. Here the CDR3 reads CASSRMTSSQSEQFF. The CDR3 DNA reads TGTGCCAGCAGTAGGATGACTAGCAGCCAAAGTGAGCAGTTCTTC. The V and J genes are TRBV12-3 or TRBV12-4 and TRBJ2-1, with TRBD2 matching over 7 bases. This CDR3 has 15 residues. J lost 9 bases, V lost 5 bases, and 13 bases had no gene match.

CDR3: CASSLVGARSGNTIYF. CDR3 in DNA: TGCGCCAGCAGCTTGGTAGGGGCTCGTTCTGGAAACACCATATATTTT. The V and J genes are TRBV5-1 and TRBJ1-3; TRBD1 might be the D (5 bases). The CDR3 has 16 residues. Looked up from germline, CDR1 is SGHRS and CDR2 is YFSETQ. V lost 0 bases and J 1 base, leaving 11 bases between the germline ends.

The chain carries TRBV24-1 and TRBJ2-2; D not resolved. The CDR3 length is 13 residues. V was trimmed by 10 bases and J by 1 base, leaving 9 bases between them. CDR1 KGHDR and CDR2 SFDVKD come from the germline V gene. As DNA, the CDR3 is TGTGCCACTATGACACGGAACACCGGGGAGCTGTTTTTT. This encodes CATMTRNTGELFF.

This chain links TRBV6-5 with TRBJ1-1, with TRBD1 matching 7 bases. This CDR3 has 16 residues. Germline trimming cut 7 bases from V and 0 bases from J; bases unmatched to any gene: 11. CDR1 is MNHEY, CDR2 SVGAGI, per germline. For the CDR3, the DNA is TGTGCCAGCACCCCGACAGGGTGGGGGTTGAACACTGAAGCTTTCTTT. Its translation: CASTPTGWGLNTEAFF.

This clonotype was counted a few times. The CDR3 is CASSQNRGRGNIQYF. The CDR3 DNA sequence: TGTGCCAGCAGCCAAAACAGGGGGCGCGGGAACATTCAGTACTTC. The chain couples TRBV14 to TRBJ2-4; 9 bases align to TRBD1. The CDR3 runs to 15 residues. The germline V gene encodes CDR1 SGHDN and CDR2 FVKESK. J gave up 7 bases and V 2 bases, and 6 bases lay outside the gene matches.

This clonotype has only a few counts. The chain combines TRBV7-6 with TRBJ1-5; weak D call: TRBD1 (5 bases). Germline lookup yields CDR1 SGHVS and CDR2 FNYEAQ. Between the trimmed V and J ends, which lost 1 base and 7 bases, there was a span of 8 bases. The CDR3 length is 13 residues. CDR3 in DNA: TGTGCCAGCAGCTTAGGGGGCCCCCAGCCCCAGCATTTT. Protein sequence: CASSLGGPQPQHF.

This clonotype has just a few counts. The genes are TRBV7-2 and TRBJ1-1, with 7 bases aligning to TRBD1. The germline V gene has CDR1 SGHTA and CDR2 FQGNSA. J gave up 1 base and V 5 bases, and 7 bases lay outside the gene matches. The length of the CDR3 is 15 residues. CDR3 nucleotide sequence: TGTGCCAGCAGCCCGAGGGGACAGAAGAACACTGAAGCTTTCTTT. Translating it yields CASSPRGQKNTEAFF.